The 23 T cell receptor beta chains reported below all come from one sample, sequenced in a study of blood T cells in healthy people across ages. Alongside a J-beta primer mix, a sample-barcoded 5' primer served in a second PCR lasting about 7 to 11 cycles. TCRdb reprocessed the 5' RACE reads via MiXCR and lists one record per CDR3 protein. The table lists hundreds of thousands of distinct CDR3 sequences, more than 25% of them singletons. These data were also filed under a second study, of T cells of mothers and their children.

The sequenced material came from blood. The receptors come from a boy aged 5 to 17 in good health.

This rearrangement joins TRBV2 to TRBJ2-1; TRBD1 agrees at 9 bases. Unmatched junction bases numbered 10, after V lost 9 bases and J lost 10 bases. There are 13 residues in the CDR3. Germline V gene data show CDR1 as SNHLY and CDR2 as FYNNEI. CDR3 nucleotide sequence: TGTGCCAGAGGACAGGGGAGGGTGGGGGAGCAGTTCTTC. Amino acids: CARGQGRVGEQFF.

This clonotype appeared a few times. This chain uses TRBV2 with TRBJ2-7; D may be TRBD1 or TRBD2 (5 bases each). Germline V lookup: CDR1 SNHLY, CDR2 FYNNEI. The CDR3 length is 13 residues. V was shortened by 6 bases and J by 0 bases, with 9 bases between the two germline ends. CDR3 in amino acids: CASRRDGSYEQYF. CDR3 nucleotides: TGTGCCAGCAGGAGGGACGGCTCCTACGAGCAGTACTTC. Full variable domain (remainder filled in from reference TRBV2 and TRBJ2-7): EPEVTQTPSHQVTQMGQEVILRCVPISNHLYFYWYRQILGQKVEFLVSFYNNEISEKSEIFDDQFSVERPDGSNFTLKIRSTKLEDSAMYFCASRRDGSYEQYFGPGTRLTVT.

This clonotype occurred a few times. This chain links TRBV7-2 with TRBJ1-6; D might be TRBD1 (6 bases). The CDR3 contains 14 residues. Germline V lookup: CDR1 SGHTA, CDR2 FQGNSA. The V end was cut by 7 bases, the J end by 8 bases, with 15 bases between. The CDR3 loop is CASTQDSQYSPLHF. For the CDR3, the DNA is TGTGCCAGCACCCAGGACAGTCAATATTCACCCCTCCACTTT.

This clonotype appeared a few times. This chain's CDR3 is CASSSGRRFTETQYF. CDR3 in DNA: TGTGCCAGCAGCTCCGGCCGGCGGTTTACAGAGACCCAGTACTTC. The chain combines TRBV7-3 with TRBJ2-5; D gene unclear. Germline lookup yields CDR1 SGHTA and CDR2 FQGTGA. V was pared by 4 bases and J by 4 bases, with 16 bases between. The CDR3 has 15 amino acids.

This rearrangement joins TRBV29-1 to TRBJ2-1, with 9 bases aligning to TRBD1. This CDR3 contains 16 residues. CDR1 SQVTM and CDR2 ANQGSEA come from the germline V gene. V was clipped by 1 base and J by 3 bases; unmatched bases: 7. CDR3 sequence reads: CSVEGQGTGYYNEQFF. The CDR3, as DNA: TGCAGCGTTGAAGGGCAGGGGACAGGGTACTACAATGAGCAGTTCTTC.

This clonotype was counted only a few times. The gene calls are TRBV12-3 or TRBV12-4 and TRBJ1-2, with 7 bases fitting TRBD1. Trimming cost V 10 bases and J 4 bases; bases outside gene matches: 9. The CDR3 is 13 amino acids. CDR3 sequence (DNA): TGTGCCACCTCAATGACAGGGCCCTATGGCTACACCTTC. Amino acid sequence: CATSMTGPYGYTF.

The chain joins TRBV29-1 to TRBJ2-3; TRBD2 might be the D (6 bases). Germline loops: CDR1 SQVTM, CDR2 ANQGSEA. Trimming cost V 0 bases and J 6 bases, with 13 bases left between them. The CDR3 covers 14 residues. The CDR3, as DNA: TGCAGCGTTGAAGATCTTCTAGCGCATGATACGCAGTATTTT. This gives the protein CSVEDLLAHDTQYF.

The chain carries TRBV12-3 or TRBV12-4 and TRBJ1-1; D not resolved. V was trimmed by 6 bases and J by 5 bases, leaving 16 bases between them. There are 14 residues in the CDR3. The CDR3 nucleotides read TGTGCCAGCAGAATCCTCCTGGGAGGGACTGAAGCTTTCTTT. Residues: CASRILLGGTEAFF.

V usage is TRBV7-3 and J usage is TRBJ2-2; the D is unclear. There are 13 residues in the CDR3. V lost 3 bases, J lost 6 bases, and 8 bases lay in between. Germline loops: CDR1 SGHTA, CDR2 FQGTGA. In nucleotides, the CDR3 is TGTGCCAGCAGCTTCGGTAACCCCGGGGAGCTGTTTTTT. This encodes CASSFGNPGELFF.

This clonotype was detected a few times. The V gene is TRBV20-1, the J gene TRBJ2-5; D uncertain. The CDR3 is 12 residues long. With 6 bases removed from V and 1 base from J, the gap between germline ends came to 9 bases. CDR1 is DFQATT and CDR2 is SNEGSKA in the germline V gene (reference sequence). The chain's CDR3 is CSALLSQETQYF. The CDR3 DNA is TGCAGTGCCCTCCTGTCCCAAGAGACCCAGTACTTC.

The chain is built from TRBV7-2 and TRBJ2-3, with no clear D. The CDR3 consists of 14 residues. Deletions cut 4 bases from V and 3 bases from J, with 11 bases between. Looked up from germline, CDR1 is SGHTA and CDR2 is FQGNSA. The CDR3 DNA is TGTGCCAGCAGCTCCGGTCTGGGGACAGATACGCAGTATTTT. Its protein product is CASSSGLGTDTQYF.

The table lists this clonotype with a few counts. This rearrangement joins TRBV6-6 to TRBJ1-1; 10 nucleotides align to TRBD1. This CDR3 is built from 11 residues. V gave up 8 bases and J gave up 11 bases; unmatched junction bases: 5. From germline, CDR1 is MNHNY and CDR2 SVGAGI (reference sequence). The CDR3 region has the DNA TGTGCCAGCGAAAGACAGGGGGCGGCTTTCTTT. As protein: CASERQGAAFF.

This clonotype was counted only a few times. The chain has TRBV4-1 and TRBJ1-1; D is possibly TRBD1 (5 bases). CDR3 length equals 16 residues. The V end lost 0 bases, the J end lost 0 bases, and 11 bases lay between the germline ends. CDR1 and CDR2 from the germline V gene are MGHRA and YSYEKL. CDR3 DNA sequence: TGCGCCAGCAGCCAAGAGATAGGACACCTGAACACTGAAGCTTTCTTT. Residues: CASSQEIGHLNTEAFF.

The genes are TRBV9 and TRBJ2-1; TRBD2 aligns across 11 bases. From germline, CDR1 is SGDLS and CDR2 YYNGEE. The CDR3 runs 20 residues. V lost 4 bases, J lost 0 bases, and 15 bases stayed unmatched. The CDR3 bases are TGTGCCAGCAGCCCCAGTGGCCATACTAGCGGGGGCTTCTCCTACAATGAGCAGTTCTTC. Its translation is CASSPSGHTSGGFSYNEQFF.

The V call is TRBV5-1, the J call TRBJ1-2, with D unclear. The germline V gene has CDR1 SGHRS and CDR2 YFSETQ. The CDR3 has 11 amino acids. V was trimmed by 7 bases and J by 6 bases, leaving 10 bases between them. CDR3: CASGANDGYTF. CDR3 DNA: TGCGCCAGCGGAGCCAACGATGGCTACACCTTC.

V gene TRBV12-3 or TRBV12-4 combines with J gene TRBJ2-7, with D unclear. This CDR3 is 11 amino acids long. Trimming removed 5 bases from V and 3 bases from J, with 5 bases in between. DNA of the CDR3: TGTGCCAGCAGTATTTACTACGAGCAGTACTTC. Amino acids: CASSIYYEQYF.

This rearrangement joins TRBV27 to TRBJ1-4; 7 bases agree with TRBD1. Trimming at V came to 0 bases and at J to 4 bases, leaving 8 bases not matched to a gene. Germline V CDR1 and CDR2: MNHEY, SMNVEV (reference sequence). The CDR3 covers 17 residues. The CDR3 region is CASSLSTDREINEKLFF. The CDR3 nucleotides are TGTGCCAGCAGTTTATCCACAGACAGGGAGATTAATGAAAAACTGTTTTTT.

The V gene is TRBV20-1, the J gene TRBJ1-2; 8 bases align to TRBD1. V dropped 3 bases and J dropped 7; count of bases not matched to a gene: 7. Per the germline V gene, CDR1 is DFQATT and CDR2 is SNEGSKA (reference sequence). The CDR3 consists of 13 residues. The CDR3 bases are TGCAGTGCTAGGGAGCCGCAGGGGGCTGGCTACACCTTC. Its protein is CSAREPQGAGYTF.

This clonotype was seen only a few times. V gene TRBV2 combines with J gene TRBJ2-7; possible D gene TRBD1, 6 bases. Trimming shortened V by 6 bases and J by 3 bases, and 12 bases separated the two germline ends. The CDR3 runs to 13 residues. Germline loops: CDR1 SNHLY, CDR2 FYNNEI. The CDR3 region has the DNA TGTGCCAGCAGAGGAGAGGACAGCTACGAGCAGTACTTC. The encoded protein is CASRGEDSYEQYF.

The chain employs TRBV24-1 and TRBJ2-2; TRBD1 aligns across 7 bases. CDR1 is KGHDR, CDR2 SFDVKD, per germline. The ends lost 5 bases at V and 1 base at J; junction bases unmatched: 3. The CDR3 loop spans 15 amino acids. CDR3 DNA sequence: TGTGCCACCAGTGGAGGACAGGAGAACACCGGGGAGCTGTTTTTT. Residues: CATSGGQENTGELFF.

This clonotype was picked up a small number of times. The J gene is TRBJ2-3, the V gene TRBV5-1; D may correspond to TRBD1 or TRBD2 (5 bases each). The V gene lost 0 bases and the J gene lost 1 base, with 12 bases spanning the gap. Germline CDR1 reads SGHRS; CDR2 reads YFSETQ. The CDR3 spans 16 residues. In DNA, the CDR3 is TGCGCCAGCAGCTTGGAGGGGACCCCTGGCACAGATACGCAGTATTTT. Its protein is CASSLEGTPGTDTQYF. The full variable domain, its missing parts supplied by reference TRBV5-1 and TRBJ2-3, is KAGVTQTPRYLIKTRGQQVTLSCSPISGHRSVSWYQQTPGQGLQFLFEYFSETQRNKGNFPGRFSGRQFSNSRSEMNVSTLELGDSALYLCASSLEGTPGTDTQYFGPGTRLTVL.

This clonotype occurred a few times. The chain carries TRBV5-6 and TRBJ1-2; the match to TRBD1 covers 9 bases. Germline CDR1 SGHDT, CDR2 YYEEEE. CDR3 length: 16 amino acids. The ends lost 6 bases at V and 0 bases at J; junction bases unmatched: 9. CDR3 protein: CASTDTGTGPNYGYTF. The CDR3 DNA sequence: TGTGCCAGCACCGACACCGGGACAGGGCCTAACTATGGCTACACCTTC. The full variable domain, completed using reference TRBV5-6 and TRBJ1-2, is DAGVTQSPTHLIKTRGQQVTLRCSPKSGHDTVSWYQQALGQGPQFIFQYYEEEERQRGNFPDRFSGHQFPNYSSELNVNALLLGDSALYLCASTDTGTGPNYGYTFGSGTRLTVV.

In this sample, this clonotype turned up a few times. The CDR3 sequence is CASRALSSYNEQFF. The CDR3, as DNA: TGTGCCAGCAGGGCCCTTAGCTCCTACAATGAGCAGTTCTTC. The genes are TRBV2 and TRBJ2-1; D not resolved. Deletions cut 6 bases from V and 0 bases from J, with 9 bases between. From germline, CDR1 is SNHLY and CDR2 FYNNEI. The CDR3 contains 14 residues.